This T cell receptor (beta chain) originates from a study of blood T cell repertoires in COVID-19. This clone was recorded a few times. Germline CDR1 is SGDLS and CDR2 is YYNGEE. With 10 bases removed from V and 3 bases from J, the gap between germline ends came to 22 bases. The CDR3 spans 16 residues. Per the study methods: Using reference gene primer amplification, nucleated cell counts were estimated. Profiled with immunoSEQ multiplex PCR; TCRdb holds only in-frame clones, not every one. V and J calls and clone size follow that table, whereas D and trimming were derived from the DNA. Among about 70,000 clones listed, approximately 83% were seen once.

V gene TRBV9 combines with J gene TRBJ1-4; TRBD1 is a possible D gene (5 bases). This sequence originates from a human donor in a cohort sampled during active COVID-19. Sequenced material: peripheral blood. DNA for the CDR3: TGTGCCGGAAAGCGGGGGTTCCCCTCGGCTAATGAAAAACTGTTTTTT. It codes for CAGKRGFPSANEKLFF.